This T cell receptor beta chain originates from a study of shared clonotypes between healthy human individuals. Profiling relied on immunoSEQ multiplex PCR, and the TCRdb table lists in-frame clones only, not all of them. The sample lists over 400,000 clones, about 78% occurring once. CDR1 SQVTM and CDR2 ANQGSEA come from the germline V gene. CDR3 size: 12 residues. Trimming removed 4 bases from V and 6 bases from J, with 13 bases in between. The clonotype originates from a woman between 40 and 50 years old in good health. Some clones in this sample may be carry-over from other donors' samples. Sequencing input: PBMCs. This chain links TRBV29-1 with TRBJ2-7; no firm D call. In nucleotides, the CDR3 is TGCAGCGTTGGGACCTGGTCGGGCGAGCAGTACTTC. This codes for CSVGTWSGEQYF.